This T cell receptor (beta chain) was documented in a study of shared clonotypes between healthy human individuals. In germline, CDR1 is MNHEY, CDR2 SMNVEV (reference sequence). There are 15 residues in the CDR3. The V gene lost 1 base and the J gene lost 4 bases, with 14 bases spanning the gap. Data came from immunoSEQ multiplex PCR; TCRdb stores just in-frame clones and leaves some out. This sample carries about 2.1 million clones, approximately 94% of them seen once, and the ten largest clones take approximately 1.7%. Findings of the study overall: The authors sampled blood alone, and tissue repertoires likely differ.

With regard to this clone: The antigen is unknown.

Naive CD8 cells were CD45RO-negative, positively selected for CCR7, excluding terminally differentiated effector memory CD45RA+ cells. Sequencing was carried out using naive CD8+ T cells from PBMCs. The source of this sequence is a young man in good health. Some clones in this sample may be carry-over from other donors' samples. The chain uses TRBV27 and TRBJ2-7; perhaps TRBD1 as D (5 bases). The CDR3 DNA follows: TGTGCCAGCAGTTTATACTATAGGACAAAGTACGAGCAGTACTTC. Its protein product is CASSLYYRTKYEQYF.